A selection of T cell receptor beta chains follows, all from one sample in a study of somatic mutations in cytotoxic T cells in rheumatoid arthritis. Sequencing was performed with immunoSEQ multiplex PCR; in TCRdb, only in-frame clones are kept and a portion is missing. The profile shows more than 8,000 clones, about 89% of them singletons. Source material: CD4+ T cells sorted from blood. All receptors come from a woman younger than 35 with rheumatoid arthritis. CDR3s include the opening cysteine and the closing phenylalanine or tryptophan. A D gene is named only where the DNA matches it firmly. The listing skips clone size in some rows; elsewhere it reads once, few, many or a size class.

CDR3nt	CDR3aa	v_gene	j_gene	abundance	d_gene
TGTGCCACCAGCAGAGAGGCAGGGGGAAACTACGAGCAGTACTTC	CATSREAGGNYEQYF	TRBV15	TRBJ2-7	-	TRBD1
TGTGCCAGCAAAGAGGGTCCCCACACCGGGGAGCTGTTTTTT	CASKEGPHTGELFF	TRBV7-2	TRBJ2-2	-	-
TGCGCCAGCGGACAACGGCATCCGTCGGCCTATGGCTACACCTTC	CASGQRHPSAYGYTF	TRBV4-1	TRBJ1-2	few	-
TGCAGTGCTCGGTTCGGGGAAATGCATTTT	CSARFGEMHF	TRBV20-1	TRBJ1-5	-	-
TGCGCCAGCAGCCCGGGGACAGGGTGGTTCACTGAAGCTTTCTTT	CASSPGTGWFTEAFF	TRBV5-1	TRBJ1-1	-	TRBD1
TGTGCCAGCAGCTTAGCCCTCTTCTCTGGAAACACCATATATTTT	CASSLALFSGNTIYF	TRBV7-2	TRBJ1-3	-	-
TGCAGCGTTGAGCACAGGGCCCTCCCCCTCCGGCTCTTT	CSVEHRALPLRLF	TRBV29-1	TRBJ1-1	few	-
TGTGCCAGCAGCTTAGGTCGACAGGTCGAAGAGCAGTACTTC	CASSLGRQVEEQYF	TRBV5-6	TRBJ2-7	-	-
TGTGCCATCAGTGATCAGGACGGGAGCACTGAAGCTTTCTTT	CAISDQDGSTEAFF	TRBV10-3	TRBJ1-1	once	-
TGTGCCAGCAAAAGAAAGGGGCTTATGAACACTGAAGCTTTCTTT	CASKRKGLMNTEAFF	TRBV6-6	TRBJ1-1	-	-
TGCAGTGCGGGGGGGTCCCGGACCCAGTACTTC	CSAGGSRTQYF	TRBV20-1	TRBJ2-5	-	TRBD2
TGTGCCAGCAGCTTAGAAGCTAGCGCGGGGGCAGATACGCAGTATTTT	CASSLEASAGADTQYF	TRBV11-3	TRBJ2-3	-	TRBD2
TGTGCCAGCAGCACGGGGGTAAGCGTCCAGGAGACCCAGTACTTC	CASSTGVSVQETQYF	TRBV6-1	TRBJ2-5	few	-
TGCGCCAGCAGCCCCCAGGGACTTCCCTCCTACAATGAGCAGTTCTTC	CASSPQGLPSYNEQFF	TRBV4-1	TRBJ2-1	-	-
TGTGCCAGCATCGCGACCAGGGGAAAGGCTTTCTTT	CASIATRGKAFF	TRBV27	TRBJ1-1	-	-
TGTGCCAGCAGTTCCATCAGAGGGTATATGCACTATGGCTACACCTTC	CASSSIRGYMHYGYTF	TRBV11-2	TRBJ1-2	-	-
TGTGCCAGCAGCTTCTTCCCAGATACGCAGTATTTT	CASSFFPDTQYF	TRBV7-2	TRBJ2-3	-	-
TGTGCCAGCAGCGTAGACGTAAGCGGGGGACCCTTAATCGTCGAGCAGTACTTC	CASSVDVSGGPLIVEQYF	TRBV9	TRBJ2-7	-	TRBD2
TGTGCCAGCAGCTCAAGAACAGGGTACGAGCAGTACTTC	CASSSRTGYEQYF	TRBV28	TRBJ2-7	-	-
TGTGCCAGAAGCTCGAACAGGGAGTCCAGCAATCAGCCCCAGCATTTT	CARSSNRESSNQPQHF	TRBV5-3	TRBJ1-5	-	-